This T cell receptor beta chain derives from a study of blood T cells in healthy people across ages. Combining a sample-barcoded 5' primer with a J-beta primer mix, a second PCR ran for about 7 to 12 cycles. TCRdb re-called the 5' RACE reads with MiXCR, one entry per CDR3 protein. There are about 1.4 million distinct CDR3 sequences in the sample; approximately 59% occur only once, and 6.5% to 8.5% lies in the top ten. This CDR3 has 14 residues. The trim removed 7 bases at V and 3 bases at J, leaving 7 bases unmatched. In germline, CDR1 is SGHTA, CDR2 FQGNSA. The J gene is TRBJ2-5, the V gene TRBV7-2; 8 nucleotides match TRBD1. The sequencing sample was made of blood. The TCR was taken from a man aged 18 to 35 in good health. The CDR3: CASTPPTGEETQYF. CDR3 coding DNA: TGTGCCAGCACCCCACCGACAGGGGAAGAGACCCAGTACTTC.